These T cell receptor beta chains were read from a single sample in a study of OX40 agonist ivuxolimab in advanced cancers. Repertoires were generated with immunoSEQ multiplex PCR, while TCRdb's copy carries only in-frame clones and drops some. The table shows about 70,000 clones, with roughly 87% occurring only once. Specimen: CD4+ or CD8+ T cells sorted from blood, collected in a trial of the OX40 agonist ivuxolimab. Receptor source: an adult with an advanced solid tumor such as melanoma, head and neck, liver or kidney cancer. Each CDR3 is given with its conserved first and last residue. The order of the fields is CDR3 length, J gene, V gene, CDR3 protein.

13 TRBJ1-2 TRBV28 CACMSGGRYGYTF
14 TRBJ2-7 TRBV6-5 CASSKDRGPYEQYF
14 TRBJ2-7 TRBV11-3 CASSLSGEGYEQYF
13 TRBJ2-3 TRBV7-9 CASSSGGPDTQYF
14 TRBJ1-1 TRBV9 CASSPGQENTEAFF
15 TRBJ2-1 TRBV14 CASSQNHRTSREQFF
15 TRBJ2-1 TRBV6-5 CASSYVGGSYNEQFF
14 TRBJ1-2 TRBV7-8 CASSLVPEGRGYTF
12 TRBJ1-6 TRBV30 CAWSRLDSPLHF
14 TRBJ2-1 TRBV6-1 CASSEFLSYNEQFF
15 TRBJ2-2 TRBV6-4 CASSDRPGSTGELFF
12 TRBJ1-2 TRBV28 CASLFPRGGYTF
13 TRBJ1-2 TRBV6-6 CASSLGNLYGYTF